The 5 T cell receptor beta chains in this list originate from one sample, sequenced in a study of blood T cell repertoires in COVID-19. The assay was immunoSEQ multiplex PCR, and TCRdb's table has in-frame clones only and misses some. The sample includes about 160,000 clones, 87% seen only once; the top ten take around 4%. The sequencing input was peripheral blood. Receptors were obtained from an older woman who had recovered from COVID-19.

The CDR3 sequence is CASRYTGTGGVNEQYF. The CDR3 DNA is TGTGCCAGCAGATATACAGGGACAGGTGGTGTCAACGAGCAGTACTTC. V and J are TRBV2 and TRBJ2-7; 8 bases agree with TRBD1. The V segment lost 6 bases and the J segment 5 bases; nucleotides outside the gene matches: 15. The germline CDR1 and CDR2 sequences are SNHLY and FYNNEI. CDR3 length: 16 amino acids.

The CDR3 nucleotides read TGCAGTGCTAGTATAGGGGGCTTGGCCAAAAACATTCAGTACTTC. Protein: CSASIGGLAKNIQYF. This chain uses TRBV20-1 with TRBJ2-4; 7 bases match TRBD1. Looked up from germline, CDR1 is DFQATT and CDR2 is SNEGSKA (reference sequence). Losses at the gene ends were 3 bases for V and 1 base for J; bases not matched to a gene: 6. CDR3 length: 15 amino acids.

In nucleotides, the CDR3 is TGTGCCAGCTCACCACCTGTAACAGGGGTGGATGGCTACACCTTC. As protein: CASSPPVTGVDGYTF. The chain employs TRBV18 and TRBJ1-2, with TRBD1 identical over 7 bases. The CDR3 contains 15 residues. CDR1 and CDR2 from the germline V gene are KGHSH and LQKENI. V shed 0 bases and J 6 bases; nucleotides not matched to a gene: 7.

This chain joins TRBV7-6 and TRBJ2-7, with D maybe TRBD1 (6 bases). The length of the CDR3 is 14 residues. V dropped 2 bases and J dropped 3 bases, with 11 bases sitting between them. CDR1 and CDR2 from the germline V gene are SGHVS and FNYEAQ. CDR3 sequence reads: CASSLTVGGYEQYF. DNA for the CDR3: TGTGCCAGCAGCTTAACGGTAGGGGGCTACGAGCAGTACTTC.

The chain links TRBV7-3 to TRBJ2-1, with a weak D call TRBD1 (6 bases). Germline CDR1 and CDR2: SGHTA and FQGTGA. Trimming removed 0 bases at V and 5 bases at J, with 8 bases between. The CDR3 has 14 amino acids. The CDR3 loop reads CASSLTGADNEQFF. The CDR3 nucleotides read TGTGCCAGCAGCTTAACGGGGGCGGACAATGAGCAGTTCTTC.